This T cell receptor (beta chain) stems from a study of shared clonotypes between healthy human individuals. Study-wide findings and caveats: Sharing across four donors was highest in naive CD4 (approximately 5%) and lowest in memory CD8 (roughly 0.4%).

Details on this clone: Its cognate antigen is unknown.

All donors qualified as healthy HIV-negative adults and had experienced no recent acute infections or vaccinations. Original processing methods: Quality scores were absent from the junction-only immunoSEQ sequences, so filtering differed. Sequencing used immunoSEQ multiplex PCR; TCRdb keeps in-frame clones, though not all of them. From that table come the V and J calls and clone size; the DNA was used to work out D and trimming. The sample consists of 650,000 to 800,000 clones, roughly two thirds of them appearing once. The CDR3 consists of 14 residues. CDR1 is SNHLY and CDR2 is FYNNEI in the germline V gene. The J segment lost 3 bases and the V segment lost 4 bases, leaving 4 bases of the junction unmatched.

Material: memory CD4+ T cells sorted from blood. Subset: CD45RA-negative fraction. This chain links TRBV2 with TRBJ2-3, with 7 bases fitting TRBD2. This receptor was obtained from a woman aged 25 to 39 in good health. CDR3 DNA sequence: TGTGCCAGCAGTGCAGGCGGGAGAACAGATACGCAGTATTTT. It specifies CASSAGGRTDTQYF. The full variable domain, completed using reference TRBV2 and TRBJ2-3, is EPEVTQTPSHQVTQMGQEVILRCVPISNHLYFYWYRQILGQKVEFLVSFYNNEISEKSEIFDDQFSVERPDGSNFTLKIRSTKLEDSAMYFCASSAGGRTDTQYFGPGTRLTVL.